This is a list of T cell receptor beta chains from one sample in a study of cytomegalovirus exposure and HLA in healthy donors. Profiled with immunoSEQ multiplex PCR; TCRdb holds only in-frame clones, not every one. The data show about 160,000 clones, about 80% seen once. The sample taken for sequencing was PBMCs. The source of these receptors is a man in his thirties or forties in good health and CMV-seronegative. CDR3s include the opening cysteine and the closing phenylalanine or tryptophan. D genes are given only for firm matches. Clone size, where shown, is once, few, many, or a class for clones that have expanded.

size	V	J	D	DNA	CDR3
few	TRBV30	TRBJ1-4	TRBD1	TGTGCCTGGAGTCCACAGGGGTTAGTCGAAAAACTGTTTTTT	CAWSPQGLVEKLFF
.	TRBV28	TRBJ2-7	.	TGTGCCAGCAGGAACAGGGAAACTTTATACGAGCAGTACTTC	CASRNRETLYEQYF
.	TRBV15	TRBJ2-1	.	TGTGCCACCAGAGTATGGTCGGGAGAGGGGAATGAGCAGTTCTTC	CATRVWSGEGNEQFF
few	TRBV5-6	TRBJ1-3	.	TGTGCCAGCAGCTTGGTCTCGGTTTTCTCTGGAAACACCATATATTTT	CASSLVSVFSGNTIYF
.	TRBV7-9	TRBJ2-1	.	TGTGCCAGCAGCCAGAGGCTAGCTGAGATCGATGAGCAGTTCTTC	CASSQRLAEIDEQFF
.	TRBV4-3	TRBJ2-1	.	TGCGCCAGCAGCCAAGATTGGCCAGGGACCTACAATGAGCAGTTCTTC	CASSQDWPGTYNEQFF
.	TRBV5-1	TRBJ1-1	.	TGCGCCAGCAATACAGGGTCTTCTAACACTGAAGCTTTCTTT	CASNTGSSNTEAFF
.	TRBV9	TRBJ1-2	.	TGTGCCAGCAGCGTAGCGGCGGGATCCCATGGCTACACCTTC	CASSVAAGSHGYTF
.	TRBV30	TRBJ1-5	.	TGTGCCTGGAGTGTACGTTTGGGCTCGGCGGGTCAGCCCCAGCATTTT	CAWSVRLGSAGQPQHF
.	TRBV7-9	TRBJ2-7	.	TGTGCCAGCAGCCGGATCGGGAGCTACGAGCAGTACTTC	CASSRIGSYEQYF
.	TRBV5-1	TRBJ2-5	.	TGCGCCAGCAGCTTCTCCTACGGGGAGACCCAGTACTTC	CASSFSYGETQYF
.	TRBV6-6	TRBJ2-7	TRBD1	TGTGCCAGCCGAACCTCCGGGACAGGGCCCTACGAGCAGTACTTC	CASRTSGTGPYEQYF
.	TRBV18	TRBJ2-4	.	TGTGCCAGCTCACCGCCCGGGAGTGACATTCAGTACTTC	CASSPPGSDIQYF
few	TRBV5-8	TRBJ1-1	.	TGTGCCAGCAGCTTCCACAGCACTGAAGCTTTCTTT	CASSFHSTEAFF
.	TRBV30	TRBJ2-5	TRBD2	TGTGCCTGGGAAACTAGCGGGGAGACCCAGTACTTC	CAWETSGETQYF
.	TRBV28	TRBJ1-4	TRBD1	TGTGCCAGCACCTCTCTTGGACAGGGTAATGAAAAACTGTTTTTT	CASTSLGQGNEKLFF
.	TRBV19	TRBJ1-5	.	TGTGCCAGTATAGGGGGTTTGGGTCAGCCCCAGCATTTT	CASIGGLGQPQHF
.	TRBV10-3	TRBJ2-7	TRBD1	TGTGCCATCAGTGGACCCCCGACAGGGGAAAACTACGAGCAGTACTTC	CAISGPPTGENYEQYF
.	TRBV4-1	TRBJ2-7	TRBD1	TGCGCCAGCAGCCAAGTTCTGGACAGGGCCCACGAGCAGTACTTC	CASSQVLDRAHEQYF
.	TRBV27	TRBJ2-3	.	TGTGCCAGCAGTCTCGACCCCGGACAGCGCACAGATACGCAGTATTTT	CASSLDPGQRTDTQYF
.	TRBV7-2	TRBJ1-5	.	TGTGCCAGCAGCGACGACATCCAGCCCCAGCATTTT	CASSDDIQPQHF
once	TRBV6-7	TRBJ2-3	.	TGTGCCAGCAGTTACGGGCCCCAAGACACAGATACGCAGTATTTT	CASSYGPQDTDTQYF
.	TRBV5-6	TRBJ2-3	TRBD2	TGTGCCAGCAGCTTGACTAGCGGCACAGATACGCAGTATTTT	CASSLTSGTDTQYF
.	TRBV9	TRBJ2-7	TRBD1	TGTGCCAGCAGCGGGGGACAGGCACTGGAGCAGTACTTC	CASSGGQALEQYF
once	TRBV2	TRBJ2-4	TRBD2	TGTGCCAGCAGCCCTACTAGCGGACTTCGGGACATTCAGTACTTC	CASSPTSGLRDIQYF
.	TRBV6-5	TRBJ2-4	TRBD1	TGTGCCAGCAGTTCCCCGGGACAGGGGAACATTCAGTACTTC	CASSSPGQGNIQYF
.	TRBV30	TRBJ2-3	TRBD2	TGTGCCGGGGGGGGACTAGCGGGACAGGATACGCAGTATTTT	CAGGGLAGQDTQYF
.	TRBV10-3	TRBJ2-3	.	TGTGCCATCAGTGAAGGGGTTGGCACAGATACGCAGTATTTT	CAISEGVGTDTQYF
few	TRBV28	TRBJ1-1	.	TGTGCCAGCAGTTTAGGGGCCGGATGGACTGAAGCTTTCTTT	CASSLGAGWTEAFF
.	TRBV5-1	TRBJ1-2	.	TGCGCCAGCTCCCGGGGGGATGGTGGCTACACCTTC	CASSRGDGGYTF
.	TRBV28	TRBJ2-5	TRBD1	TGTGCCAGCAGAGACAGGGGGCGGGAGACCCAGTACTTC	CASRDRGRETQYF
.	TRBV19	TRBJ1-5	.	TGTGCCAGTGCCCCAAGAGGGGGGGCGAGCAATCAGCCCCAGCATTTT	CASAPRGGASNQPQHF
.	TRBV4-1	TRBJ2-2	TRBD2	TGCGCCAGCAGCCAACCCTTAGCGGGGGGGCCAATGAGGAACACCGGGGAGCTGTTTTTT	CASSQPLAGGPMRNTGELFF